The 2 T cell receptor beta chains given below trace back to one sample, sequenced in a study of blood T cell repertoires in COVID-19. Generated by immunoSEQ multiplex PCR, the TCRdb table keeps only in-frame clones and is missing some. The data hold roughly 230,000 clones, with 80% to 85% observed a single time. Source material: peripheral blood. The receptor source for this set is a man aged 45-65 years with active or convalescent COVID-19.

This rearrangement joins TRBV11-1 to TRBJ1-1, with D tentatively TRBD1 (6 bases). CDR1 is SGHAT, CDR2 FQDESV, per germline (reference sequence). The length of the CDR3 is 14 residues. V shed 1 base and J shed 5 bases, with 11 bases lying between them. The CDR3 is CASSLGTRGTEAFF. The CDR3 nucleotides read TGTGCCAGCAGCTTAGGTACGAGGGGGACTGAAGCTTTCTTT. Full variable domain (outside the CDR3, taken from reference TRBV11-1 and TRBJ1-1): EAEVAQSPRYKITEKSQAVAFWCDPISGHATLYWYRQILGQGPELLVQFQDESVVDDSQLPKDRFSAERLKGVDSTLKIQPAELGDSAMYLCASSLGTRGTEAFFGQGTRLTVV.

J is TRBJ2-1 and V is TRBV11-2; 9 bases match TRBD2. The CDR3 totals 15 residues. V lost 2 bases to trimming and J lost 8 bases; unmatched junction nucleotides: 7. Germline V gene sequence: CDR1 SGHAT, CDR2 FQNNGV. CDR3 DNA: TGTGCCAGCAGCTTACAGCTAGCGGGGAGGGATGAGCAGTTCTTC. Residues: CASSLQLAGRDEQFF.